What follows are 27 T cell receptor beta chains derived from one specimen sequenced in a study of blood T cell repertoires in COVID-19. The data were produced by immunoSEQ multiplex PCR, yet TCRdb's version contains in-frame clones alone and is incomplete. The table has some 150,000 clones, 75% to 90% seen once. The sequenced material came from peripheral blood. Source of these receptors: a man aged 55 to 70 with acute or convalescent COVID-19.

The gene calls are TRBV9 and TRBJ1-3, with D uncertain. The germline V and J ends were trimmed by 3 bases and 0 bases, with 10 bases remaining between them. Per germline, CDR1 SGDLS and CDR2 YYNGEE. This CDR3 has 15 residues. CDR3 sequence: CASSGHASSGNTIYF. The CDR3 DNA reads TGTGCCAGCAGCGGGCATGCCAGCTCTGGAAACACCATATATTTT.

V is TRBV7-3 and J is TRBJ2-1; 8 bases align to TRBD2. Germline CDR1 SGHTA, CDR2 FQGTGA. This CDR3 contains 13 residues. V lost 5 bases to trimming and J lost 7 bases; unmatched junction nucleotides: 4. This CDR3 reads CASSRERGNEQFF. As DNA, the CDR3 is TGTGCCAGCAGCCGCGAGCGGGGGAATGAGCAGTTCTTC.

The chain employs TRBV6-4 and TRBJ1-5; 7 bases match TRBD1. CDR3 length: 14 residues. V lost 6 bases and J lost 11; bases outside the gene matches: 13. Germline V gene data show CDR1 as MRHNA and CDR2 as SNTAGT. The CDR3 spells CASSRTGLRNSQHF. The CDR3 nucleotides are TGTGCCAGCAGCAGGACAGGCCTACGCAATTCCCAGCATTTT.

At least ten counts were recorded for this clone. The V call is TRBV13, the J call TRBJ1-2; 8 nucleotides line up with TRBD1. The CDR3 is 14 residues long. Germline assignment: CDR1 PRHDT and CDR2 FYEKMQ (reference sequence). J lost 4 bases, V lost 5 bases, and 6 bases had no gene match. CDR3 in DNA: TGTGCCAGCAGCGCCGGGACAGGAGGCTATGGCTACACCTTC. Translated, it gives CASSAGTGGYGYTF.

J is TRBJ2-7 and V is TRBV9; 10 nucleotides match TRBD2. V shed 0 bases and J 6 bases; nucleotides not matched to a gene: 3. Germline V CDR1 and CDR2: SGDLS, YYNGEE. The CDR3 extends over 14 amino acids. The CDR3 region is CASSVGSSGSEQYF. In nucleotides, the CDR3 is TGTGCCAGCAGCGTAGGATCTAGCGGGAGCGAGCAGTACTTC.

V gene TRBV30 combines with J gene TRBJ1-6, with 8 bases matching TRBD1. Trimming removed 0 bases from V and 0 bases from J; junction bases left unmatched: 7. This CDR3 contains 18 residues. CDR1 and CDR2 (germline): GTSNPN, SVGIG (reference sequence). The DNA of the CDR3 is TGTGCCTGGAGTGTAGCCCGGACAGGGAGCTCCTATAATTCACCCCTCCACTTT. Its protein is CAWSVARTGSSYNSPLHF.

The CDR3 DNA is TGTGCCAGCAGCCAAGAGGGCAGGGGGAATGAAAAACTGTTTTTT. It specifies CASSQEGRGNEKLFF. The rearrangement uses TRBV3-1 (or the pseudogene TRBV3-2) and TRBJ1-4; 7 nucleotides match TRBD1. V lost 0 bases, J lost 5 bases, and 3 bases stayed unmatched. The CDR3 totals 15 residues. Germline V gene lookup returns CDR1 LGHDT and CDR2 YNNKEL (reference sequence).

To note about this clone: A junction end diverges from the germline sequence, so it may reflect a read error. The genes are TRBV7-2 and TRBJ2-7, with TRBD2 identical over 8 bases. Per the germline V gene, CDR1 is SGHTA and CDR2 is FQGNSA. This CDR3 is 14 amino acids long. CDR3 protein: CASSSGDSGVERYF. The CDR3 DNA follows: TGTGCCAGCAGCTCTGGGGATAGCGGGGTTGAGCGGTACTTC.

The CDR3 coding sequence is TGTGCCAGCAGCCCCGGGACAGGGGGCGAGACCCAGTACTTC. This sequence encodes CASSPGTGGETQYF. J is TRBJ2-5 and V is TRBV7-2; TRBD1 agrees at 12 bases. CDR3 length: 14 residues. CDR1 and CDR2 (germline): SGHTA, FQGNSA. The V gene end was trimmed by 5 bases and the J gene end by 5 bases; junction bases not matched to a gene: 3.

This clone showed up just once. The chain has TRBV6-5 and TRBJ2-4, with 14 nucleotides matching TRBD2. This CDR3 region has 14 residues. Germline V gene lookup returns CDR1 MNHEY and CDR2 SVGAGI. The V gene end was trimmed by 6 bases and the J gene end by 9 bases; junction bases not matched to a gene: 4. The CDR3 is CASRLGTSGGIQYF. The CDR3 DNA follows: TGTGCCAGCAGGCTAGGGACTAGCGGGGGCATTCAGTACTTC.

The chain joins TRBV19 to TRBJ1-5; 12 bases align to TRBD1. CDR3 size: 18 residues. Losses at the gene ends were 7 bases for V and 3 bases for J; bases not matched to a gene: 13. The germline gives CDR1 LNHDA, CDR2 SQIVND (reference sequence). The CDR3 DNA follows: TGTGCCAGTACCGGGGACAGGGGGCGAATTAGGGACAATCAGCCCCAGCATTTT. It yields the protein CASTGDRGRIRDNQPQHF.

This clone occurred once. In the same sample, other DNA sequences code for this CDR3. The rearrangement links TRBV9 to TRBJ2-1, with a possible D match to TRBD2 (6 bases). Trimming removed 0 bases from V and 4 bases from J, with 8 bases in between. CDR1 is SGDLS and CDR2 is YYNGEE in the germline V gene. The CDR3 has 14 amino acids. The chain's CDR3 is CASSVGGDYNEQFF. The CDR3 nucleotides are TGTGCCAGCAGCGTAGGGGGGGATTACAATGAGCAGTTCTTC.

The chain joins TRBV28 to TRBJ2-3; no definite D call. Trimming took off 5 bases at V and 10 bases at J, with 7 bases between the two ends. The CDR3 consists of 10 residues. The V gene's germline CDR1 is MDHEN and CDR2 SYDVKM. For the CDR3, the DNA is TGTGCCAGCAGTGCAGGTGCGCAGTATTTT. As protein: CASSAGAQYF.

This clone was recorded a few times. The chain joins TRBV6-5 to TRBJ1-1; D is perhaps TRBD1 (5 bases). The V and J ends lost 0 bases and 9 bases respectively, with 8 bases between them. The CDR3 is 12 residues long. Germline assignment: CDR1 MNHEY and CDR2 SVGAGI. CDR3 sequence: CASSYSGPKAFF. DNA of the CDR3: TGTGCCAGCAGTTACTCGGGGCCAAAAGCTTTCTTT.

The CDR3 bases are TGTGCCAGCAGTTTAACGCGTGGCGAGCAGTACTTC. Translating gives CASSLTRGEQYF. The chain carries TRBV27 and TRBJ2-7, with no clear D. The CDR3 is 12 amino acids. The germline gives CDR1 MNHEY, CDR2 SMNVEV (reference sequence). Trimming cost V 2 bases and J 6 bases, with 8 bases left between them.

CDR3 loop: CASRGQYNTGELFF. DNA for the CDR3: TGTGCCAGCAGGGGACAGTACAACACCGGGGAGCTGTTTTTT. This chain connects TRBV27 to TRBJ2-2; 7 bases match TRBD1. The CDR3 covers 14 residues. With V trimmed by 6 bases and J by 2 bases, 3 bases remained unmatched. CDR1 and CDR2 from the germline V gene are MNHEY and SMNVEV (reference sequence).

The chain joins TRBV7-9 to TRBJ1-5; D is ambiguous. This CDR3 is built from 14 residues. Trimming left V 4 bases short and J 6 bases short, with 13 bases between. Germline V gives CDR1 SEHNR, CDR2 FQNEAQ (reference sequence). The DNA for the CDR3 is TGTGCCAGCAGCTCCAGCGAGGGATTTCAGCCCCAGCATTTT. The encoded protein is CASSSSEGFQPQHF. Full variable domain (missing parts from reference TRBV7-9 and TRBJ1-5): DTGVSQNPRHKITKRGQNVTFRCDPISEHNRLYWYRQTLGQGPEFLTYFQNEAQLEKSRLLSDRFSAERPKGSFSTLEIQRTEQGDSAMYLCASSSSEGFQPQHFGDGTRLSIL.

This clone was recorded once. The gene calls are TRBV7-2 and TRBJ2-5; D is undetermined. Deletions cut 5 bases from V and 5 bases from J, with 12 bases between. Germline V gene lookup returns CDR1 SGHTA and CDR2 FQGNSA. CDR3 length equals 13 residues. The CDR3 DNA reads as TGTGCCAGCAGCCCGCCGGAGCAGGAGACCCAGTACTTC. Protein product: CASSPPEQETQYF.

V usage is TRBV5-1 and J usage is TRBJ2-5; 10 bases are a match to TRBD2. The germline V gene has CDR1 SGHRS and CDR2 YFSETQ. After removal of 3 bases from V and 5 bases from J, the junction contained 10 bases not matched to a gene. The CDR3 loop spans 16 amino acids. CDR3 region: CASSYLSGGSVETQYF. The CDR3 DNA follows: TGCGCCAGCAGCTATCTTAGCGGGGGGTCCGTTGAGACCCAGTACTTC.

The chain uses TRBV5-5 and TRBJ2-7; 7 bases line up with TRBD1. J gave up 2 bases and V 0 bases, and 8 bases lay outside the gene matches. Germline V lookup: CDR1 SGHKS, CDR2 YYEKEE (reference sequence). The CDR3 totals 16 residues. The CDR3 is CASSLVGGQGAYEQYF. CDR3 coding DNA: TGTGCCAGCAGCTTGGTAGGGGGCCAGGGGGCCTACGAGCAGTACTTC.

The genes are TRBV7-8 and TRBJ2-5, with 9 bases lining up with TRBD1. Germline V lookup: CDR1 SGHVS, CDR2 FQNEAQ. V gave up 4 bases and J gave up 5 bases; unmatched junction bases: 2. The length of the CDR3 is 13 residues. In nucleotides, the CDR3 is TGTGCCAGCAGCTCGGGGACAGGGGAGACCCAGTACTTC. This gives the protein CASSSGTGETQYF.

This rearrangement joins TRBV4-2 to TRBJ1-4; D unresolved. This CDR3 contains 16 residues. Deletions cut 0 bases from V and 3 bases from J, with 11 bases between. CDR1 is LGHNA, CDR2 YNFKEQ, per germline. In DNA, the CDR3 is TGTGCCAGCAGCCAAGATTCCGTGGGAGCTAATGAAAAACTGTTTTTT. Translation: CASSQDSVGANEKLFF.

This clone was seen just once. One junction end does not reproduce the germline sequence, and a read error may be involved. The chain links TRBV7-6 to TRBJ2-5, with 8 bases that match TRBD1. CDR3 length equals 16 residues. Germline CDR1 reads SGHVS; CDR2 reads FNYEAQ. CDR3 sequence (DNA): TGTGCCAGCAGCTCCCCACTCCGGGACAGGCAAGTGACCCAGTACTTC. Translated: CASSSPLRDRQVTQYF.

The chain uses TRBV24-1 and TRBJ2-6; D uncertain. Germline CDR1 and CDR2: KGHDR and SFDVKD. The CDR3 runs 15 residues. V was cut by 6 bases and J by 0 bases, with 8 bases left in between. This chain's CDR3 is CATSSPSSGANVLTF. Here the CDR3 DNA reads TGTGCCACCAGTTCCCCCTCCTCTGGGGCCAACGTCCTGACTTTC.

The rearrangement uses TRBV5-4 and TRBJ2-3, with 9 nucleotides matching TRBD2. This CDR3 has 14 amino acids. The V and J ends lost 5 bases and 13 bases, in that order; junction bases with no gene match: 14. CDR1 is SGHNT and CDR2 is YYREEE in the germline V gene (reference sequence). The CDR3 is CASSQLTSGGKKYF. The CDR3 nucleotides are TGTGCCAGCAGTCAACTGACTAGCGGAGGAAAGAAGTATTTT.

The chain has TRBV30 and TRBJ2-7, with D hard to call. V dropped 3 bases and J dropped 3 bases, with 9 bases sitting between them. The CDR3 runs 12 residues. Per the germline V gene, CDR1 is GTSNPN and CDR2 is SVGIG (reference sequence). The CDR3 nucleotides read TGTGCCTGGAGCGATAACAACTACGAGCAGTACTTC. Amino acid sequence: CAWSDNNYEQYF.

CDR3 residues: CAISEREVKSYEQYF. CDR3 coding DNA: TGTGCCATCAGTGAGAGGGAGGTGAAATCCTACGAGCAGTACTTC. This rearrangement joins TRBV10-3 to TRBJ2-7, with TRBD2 as a possible D gene (6 bases). Per the germline V gene, CDR1 is ENHRY and CDR2 is SYGVKD. The V and J ends lost 2 bases and 1 base respectively, with 12 bases between them. This CDR3 has 15 amino acids.